This T cell receptor beta chain is drawn from a study of cytomegalovirus exposure and HLA in healthy donors. Study results and caveats: Through in vitro validation, a few CMV-associated chains were shown to be specific for CMV antigens. Reports credit the classifier with highly specific, highly sensitive diagnosis of cytomegalovirus status. Among TCR sequences, most were rare, though some public TCRs appeared in many donors. Subsequent analysis revealed that first-cohort TCR clusters tended to co-occur in the roughly 120 validation repertoires.

The CDR3 covers 16 residues. The germline V gene encodes CDR1 MNHEY and CDR2 SMNVEV (reference sequence). Trimming at V came to 5 bases and at J to 1 base, leaving 6 bases not matched to a gene. Remarks on this clone: What it recognizes is unknown.

Repertoires were generated with immunoSEQ multiplex PCR, while TCRdb's copy carries only in-frame clones and drops some. Counted here are approximately 260,000 clones, about 86% occurring once; the ten biggest clones make up approximately 1%. The chain uses TRBV27 and TRBJ2-3; 10 bases line up with TRBD1. The sequenced material came from PBMCs. The receptor was isolated from a woman aged 18-30 years in good health and CMV-seronegative. The CDR3 sequence is CASSGSGTGGTDTQYF. In nucleotides, the CDR3 is TGTGCCAGCAGTGGTTCCGGGACAGGGGGCACAGATACGCAGTATTTT.